This T cell receptor (beta chain) was captured in a study of CD8 T cells in Susac syndrome. Reverse transcription of roughly 0.5 to 1 ug RNA used random hexamers. An immunoSEQ multiplex PCR amplified TCR beta CDR3 over 54 Vbeta and 13 Jbeta. One entry per CDR3 protein, called by TCRdb with MiXCR from the immunoSEQ multiplex PCR reads. The sample consists of fewer than 85,000 distinct CDR3 sequences, about 95% of them appearing once. Through negative isolation, CD4+ and CD8+ T cells were obtained, while TEMRA cells were enriched using FACS. This clonotype was detected a few times. The antigen is unknown. Germline CDR1 SGHNT, CDR2 YYREEE (reference sequence). The CDR3 is 13 residues long. The V end lost 1 base, the J end lost 6 bases, and 11 bases lay between the germline ends. Whole-study findings and limits: Regarding the TCR sequencing and HLA analysis, the study admitted that a relatively small number of individuals were involved.

The TCR sequence derives from a human donor with multiple sclerosis. The V call is TRBV5-4, the J call TRBJ2-7; a possible D gene is TRBD2 (6 bases). Sequencing was performed on CD8+ T cells from PBMCs. The CDR3 bases are TGTGCCAGCAGCTTGTCGACTAGTGTCGAGCAGTACTTC. As protein: CASSLSTSVEQYF.